The 6 T cell receptor beta chains given below trace back to one sample, sequenced in a study of radiotherapy plus CTLA-4 blockade in lung cancer. TCRdb's table, derived via immunoSEQ multiplex PCR, lists solely in-frame clones and lacks some. In the table there are about 120,000 clones, approximately 84% of which are singletons. Sequencing used peripheral blood, obtained from a patient treated with radiotherapy plus ipilimumab. Source of these receptors: a human donor with non-small cell lung cancer who had a partial response to radiotherapy plus ipilimumab.

The V gene is TRBV28, the J gene TRBJ2-7, with a weak D call TRBD2 (5 bases). The V and J ends lost 3 bases and 0 bases respectively, with 12 bases between them. This CDR3 comprises 15 residues. CDR1 MDHEN and CDR2 SYDVKM come from the germline V gene. CDR3 region: CASSFRGPSSYEQYV. Written as DNA, the CDR3 is TGTGCCAGCAGTTTTAGAGGGCCCAGCTCCTACGAGCAGTACGTC.

The rearrangement links TRBV5-1 to TRBJ1-2, with 11 bases identical to TRBD1. The CDR3 spans 15 residues. Germline CDR1 is SGHRS and CDR2 is YFSETQ. The trim removed 4 bases at V and 3 bases at J, leaving 5 bases unmatched. Here the CDR3 reads CASSPGQGAYYGYTF. The CDR3 bases are TGCGCCAGCAGCCCAGGACAGGGGGCATACTATGGCTACACCTTC.

This clone occurred once. The sample carries other DNA sequences with the same CDR3. The V call is TRBV4-3, the J call TRBJ2-1; 9 bases fit TRBD2. Germline V gene sequence: CDR1 LGHNA, CDR2 YSLEER. The CDR3 is 16 amino acids. Trimming removed 0 bases from V and 7 bases from J; junction bases left unmatched: 7. This chain's CDR3 is CASSQDLAGVRNEQFF. In nucleotides, the CDR3 is TGCGCCAGCAGCCAAGATTTAGCGGGAGTGCGAAATGAGCAGTTCTTC.

The rearrangement links TRBV7-6 to TRBJ2-3, with a possible D match to TRBD2 (5 bases). The CDR3 totals 14 residues. V was trimmed by 5 bases and J by 5 bases, leaving 14 bases between them. CDR1 is SGHVS, CDR2 FNYEAQ, per germline. CDR3 loop: CASSPGIWGDTQYF. Here the CDR3 DNA reads TGTGCCAGCAGCCCCGGGATTTGGGGAGATACGCAGTATTTT.

The chain couples TRBV7-9 to TRBJ2-2; D unresolved. The V gene's germline CDR1 is SEHNR and CDR2 FQNEAQ (reference sequence). V was trimmed by 0 bases and J by 2 bases, leaving 7 bases between them. This CDR3 has 15 residues. The CDR3 is CASSLARKNTGELFF. The CDR3 DNA reads TGTGCCAGCAGCTTAGCCAGGAAAAACACCGGGGAGCTGTTTTTT.

The chain has TRBV5-1 and TRBJ2-1, with D tentatively TRBD1 (5 bases). Trimming left V 0 bases short and J 9 bases short, with 13 bases between. The CDR3 is 14 residues long. Germline values: CDR1 SGHRS, CDR2 YFSETQ. The CDR3 loop is CASSLARLQGEQFF. The DNA for the CDR3 is TGCGCCAGCAGCTTGGCCCGCTTGCAGGGTGAGCAGTTCTTC.